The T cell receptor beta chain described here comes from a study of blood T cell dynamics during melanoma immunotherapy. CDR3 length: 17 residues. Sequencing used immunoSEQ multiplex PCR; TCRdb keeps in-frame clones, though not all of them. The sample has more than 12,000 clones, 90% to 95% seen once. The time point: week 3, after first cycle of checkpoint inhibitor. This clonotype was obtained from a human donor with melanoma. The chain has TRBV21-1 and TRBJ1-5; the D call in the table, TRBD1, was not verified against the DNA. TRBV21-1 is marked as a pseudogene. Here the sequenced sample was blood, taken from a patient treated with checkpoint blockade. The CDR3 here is CASSNLHSKFSNQPQHF. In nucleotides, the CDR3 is TGTGCCAGCAGCAACCTACACAGTAAGTTTAGCAATCAGCCCCAGCATTTT.